This T cell receptor (beta chain) was identified during a study of blood T cell repertoires in COVID-19. As for the study in general: The cDNA or gDNA used as material had been derived from T cells, B-cell-depleted T cells, or PBMCs.

Participants' own reports of clinical history determined their cohort assignment. The J segment lost 8 bases and the V segment lost 9 bases, leaving 12 bases of the junction unmatched. Germline values: CDR1 SGHRS, CDR2 YFSETQ. The CDR3 is 14 residues long. Under the authors' procedure: It was from reference gene primer amplification that nucleated cell counts were estimated. Assay used: immunoSEQ multiplex PCR; TCRdb lists only in-frame clones, some missing. That table furnishes V, J and clone size, whereas the DNA furnished D and trimming. The sample records 200,000 to 250,000 clones, around 90% being singletons.

The sample taken for sequencing was PBMCs or T cells enriched from blood (not recorded which). This sequence joins TRBV5-1 and TRBJ2-1, with 9 bases aligning to TRBD2. This TCR was recovered from a man aged 25 to 40 who had been exposed to COVID-19. The CDR3 is CATAGGPQSYEQFF. The DNA for the CDR3 is TGCGCCACCGCGGGGGGGCCCCAAAGTTATGAGCAGTTCTTC.